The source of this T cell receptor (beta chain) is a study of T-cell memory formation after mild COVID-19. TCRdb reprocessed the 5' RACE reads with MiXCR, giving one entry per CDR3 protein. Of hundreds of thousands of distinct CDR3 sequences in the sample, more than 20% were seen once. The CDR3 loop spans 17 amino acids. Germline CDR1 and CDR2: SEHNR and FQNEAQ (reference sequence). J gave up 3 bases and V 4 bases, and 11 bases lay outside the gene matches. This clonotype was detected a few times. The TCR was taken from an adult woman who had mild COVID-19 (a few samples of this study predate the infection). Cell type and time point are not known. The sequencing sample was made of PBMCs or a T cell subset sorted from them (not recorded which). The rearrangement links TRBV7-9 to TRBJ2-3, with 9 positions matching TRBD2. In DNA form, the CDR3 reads TGTGCCAGCAGCTCGCCCCTAGCGGGAAGAGCGACAGATACGCAGTATTTT. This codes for CASSSPLAGRATDTQYF.